These 15 T cell receptor beta chains share one sample of origin, sequenced in a study of blood T cell repertoires in COVID-19. TCRdb's copy holds only in-frame clones and misses some; the assay was immunoSEQ multiplex PCR. Among under 150,000 clones, roughly three quarters were seen once, and the ten largest hold 4.2%. The source material was peripheral blood. These receptor sequences come from a man aged 55 to 70 with acute or convalescent COVID-19.

The chain recombines TRBV11-2 with TRBJ2-2; maybe TRBD2 (5 bases). The CDR3 spans 13 residues. In germline, CDR1 is SGHAT, CDR2 FQNNGV. Trimming took off 4 bases at V and 12 bases at J, with 15 bases between the two ends. The DNA for the CDR3 is TGTGCCAGCAGCTCCCTGGGCGGGTTGAAGCTGTTTTTT. Protein sequence: CASSSLGGLKLFF.

V is TRBV28 and J is TRBJ2-5, with 7 bases that match TRBD1. Losses at the gene ends were 6 bases for V and 1 base for J; bases not matched to a gene: 5. This CDR3 is 14 amino acids long. From germline, CDR1 is MDHEN and CDR2 SYDVKM. CDR3 DNA sequence: TGTGCCAGCAGGACTACAGGGGTCCAAGAGACCCAGTACTTC. Translation gives CASRTTGVQETQYF.

The V gene is TRBV5-1, the J gene TRBJ2-7; D perhaps matches TRBD2 (5 bases). Trimming removed 4 bases from V and 3 bases from J, with 17 bases in between. The CDR3 length is 15 residues. Germline CDR1 SGHRS, CDR2 YFSETQ. This CDR3 is CASSPTPGIHYEQYF. DNA for the CDR3: TGCGCCAGCAGCCCTACTCCGGGAATACACTACGAGCAGTACTTC. The whole variable domain, filled in from reference TRBV5-1 and TRBJ2-7, reads KAGVTQTPRYLIKTRGQQVTLSCSPISGHRSVSWYQQTPGQGLQFLFEYFSETQRNKGNFPGRFSGRQFSNSRSEMNVSTLELGDSALYLCASSPTPGIHYEQYFGPGTRLTVT.

This chain links TRBV7-9 with TRBJ2-7; 13 nucleotides line up with TRBD2. V trimming: 2 bases; J trimming: 5 bases; junction bases outside the gene matches: 6. Germline CDR1 reads SEHNR; CDR2 reads FQNEAQ (reference sequence). The CDR3 consists of 16 residues. The CDR3 region has the DNA TGTGCCAGCAGCTTAACCGGGACTAGCGGGGCCAACGAGCAGTACTTC. This sequence encodes CASSLTGTSGANEQYF.

There are a few counts of this clone. The chain recombines TRBV19 with TRBJ1-6; TRBD1 might be the D (5 bases). The length of the CDR3 is 17 residues. V lost 4 bases to trimming and J lost 0 bases, with 13 bases between them. The germline V gene encodes CDR1 LNHDA and CDR2 SQIVND (reference sequence). For the CDR3, the DNA is TGTGCCAGTAGTAGGACAACCGAAACCTCCTATAATTCACCCCTCCACTTT. Residues: CASSRTTETSYNSPLHF.

The V gene is TRBV6-5, the J gene TRBJ2-7; 7 positions match TRBD1. Losses at the gene ends were 6 bases for V and 2 bases for J; bases not matched to a gene: 7. The CDR3 loop spans 14 amino acids. Germline CDR1 is MNHEY and CDR2 is SVGAGI. CDR3 sequence (DNA): TGTGCCAGCAGGAGAACCGGGACAGCCTACGAGCAGTACTTC. This codes for CASRRTGTAYEQYF.

The rearrangement uses TRBV11-2 and TRBJ2-2; 10 positions match TRBD2. Germline V gene lookup returns CDR1 SGHAT and CDR2 FQNNGV. Trimming at V came to 1 base and at J to 5 bases, leaving 7 bases not matched to a gene. This CDR3 is built from 17 residues. In DNA, the CDR3 is TGTGCCAGCAGCTTAGTTTTACTAGCGGGATTTACCGGGGAGCTGTTTTTT. This codes for CASSLVLLAGFTGELFF.

The chain has TRBV3-1 (or the pseudogene TRBV3-2) and TRBJ2-3; a weak D match, TRBD1 (5 bases). Germline CDR1 LGHDT, CDR2 YNNKEL (reference sequence). The CDR3 totals 15 residues. The V end was cut by 3 bases, the J end by 6 bases, with 16 bases between. The CDR3 loop is CASSQMTVLGDTQYF. The DNA of the CDR3 is TGTGCCAGCAGCCAGATGACAGTCTTAGGTGATACGCAGTATTTT.

In its sample, this clone was seen a few times. The chain joins TRBV7-9 to TRBJ2-1, with 10 bases identical to TRBD2. V gave up 1 base and J gave up 8 bases; unmatched junction bases: 8. The V gene's germline CDR1 is SEHNR and CDR2 FQNEAQ (reference sequence). The CDR3 extends over 16 amino acids. The CDR3 nucleotides are TGTGCCAGCAGCTTAGGGACTAGCGGTTTAGATGATGAGCAGTTCTTC. Encoded protein: CASSLGTSGLDDEQFF.

The V and J genes are TRBV5-1 and TRBJ2-1; D possibly corresponds to TRBD1 (8 bases). V lost 0 bases, J lost 8 bases, and 15 bases lay in between. This CDR3 region has 15 residues. The germline V gene encodes CDR1 SGHRS and CDR2 YFSETQ. CDR3 nucleotides: TGCGCCAGCAGCTTGGGGCAGGGGGCGGGGGATGAGCAGTTCTTC. It translates to CASSLGQGAGDEQFF. Variable domain in full (rest from reference TRBV5-1 and TRBJ2-1): KAGVTQTPRYLIKTRGQQVTLSCSPISGHRSVSWYQQTPGQGLQFLFEYFSETQRNKGNFPGRFSGRQFSNSRSEMNVSTLELGDSALYLCASSLGQGAGDEQFFGPGTRLTVL.

This clone was picked up one time. Other nucleotide sequences in the sample specify the same CDR3. This chain links TRBV3-1 (or the pseudogene TRBV3-2) with TRBJ2-3, with 13 bases aligning to TRBD2. This CDR3 is built from 15 residues. Per germline, CDR1 LGHDT and CDR2 YNNKEL (reference sequence). V dropped 4 bases and J dropped 5; count of bases not matched to a gene: 3. CDR3 nucleotides: TGTGCCAGCAGCCCGCGGACTAGCGGGGGAGATACGCAGTATTTT. This translates into CASSPRTSGGDTQYF.

The rearrangement uses TRBV27 and TRBJ2-7, with D maybe TRBD1 (5 bases). Germline V lookup: CDR1 MNHEY, CDR2 SMNVEV (reference sequence). The CDR3 is 15 residues long. Trimming took 5 bases from V and 0 from J, leaving 14 bases between them. The CDR3 bases are TGTGCCAGCAGTCCCGACAGTCTGGTCTCCTACGAGCAGTACTTC. Protein: CASSPDSLVSYEQYF.

The chain carries TRBV19 and TRBJ2-7; TRBD2 agrees at 14 bases. The CDR3 totals 16 residues. CDR1 and CDR2 from the germline V gene are LNHDA and SQIVND (reference sequence). The V segment lost 6 bases and the J segment 0 bases; nucleotides outside the gene matches: 4. The CDR3 loop reads CASRRTSGRSSYEQYF. The CDR3 DNA follows: TGTGCCAGTAGAAGGACTAGCGGGAGGAGCTCCTACGAGCAGTACTTC.

This chain links TRBV19 with TRBJ2-2, with 11 bases identical to TRBD2. The germline V gene encodes CDR1 LNHDA and CDR2 SQIVND (reference sequence). With V trimmed by 5 bases and J by 3 bases, 8 bases remained unmatched. This CDR3 has 17 residues. This CDR3 is CASSYSGTSGYTGELFF. The DNA of the CDR3 is TGTGCCAGTAGTTACAGCGGGACTAGCGGATACACCGGGGAGCTGTTTTTT.

The chain uses TRBV2 and TRBJ2-5; 7 bases line up with TRBD1. Germline V gene lookup returns CDR1 SNHLY and CDR2 FYNNEI. CDR3 length equals 15 residues. With 4 bases clipped from V and 1 base from J, the junction kept 6 bases outside the gene matches. CDR3 amino acids: CASSAQDRRQETQYF. The CDR3 coding sequence is TGTGCCAGCAGTGCCCAGGACAGGCGCCAAGAGACCCAGTACTTC. The variable domain in full, completed from reference TRBV2 and TRBJ2-5, reads EPEVTQTPSHQVTQMGQEVILRCVPISNHLYFYWYRQILGQKVEFLVSFYNNEISEKSEIFDDQFSVERPDGSNFTLKIRSTKLEDSAMYFCASSAQDRRQETQYFGPGTRLLVL.